The 18 T cell receptor beta chains presented below share a single source sample, sequenced in a study of CD8+CD57+ T cells in acquired aplastic anemia. The study profiled TCR beta VDJ and CDR3 using genomic DNA as template. TCRdb re-derived calls from the reads in MiXCR, one entry per CDR3 protein. The data show 190,000 or so distinct CDR3 sequences, around 60% seen once. Sequences were obtained from sorted CD4+, CD8+, or CD8+CD57+ T cells (not recorded which) from PBMCs. These receptors came from a human donor in good health.

This clonotype was observed a single time. This chain uses TRBV7-2 with TRBJ2-5; D not resolved. The CDR3 has 11 amino acids. Germline CDR1 is SGHTA and CDR2 is FQGNSA. V was pared by 3 bases and J by 5 bases, with 4 bases between. CDR3 region: CASSLAETQYF. CDR3 bases: TGTGCCAGCAGCTTGGCGGAGACCCAGTACTTC.

There are many counts of this clonotype. The V call is TRBV27, the J call TRBJ2-7, with TRBD1 identical over 9 bases. This CDR3 is 13 amino acids long. V lost 5 bases, J lost 5 bases, and 4 bases stayed unmatched. CDR1 and CDR2 from the germline V gene are MNHEY and SMNVEV (reference sequence). The CDR3 sequence is CASSVGTGNEQYF. The CDR3 region has the DNA TGTGCCAGCAGTGTCGGGACAGGGAACGAGCAGTACTTC.

V gene TRBV20-1 combines with J gene TRBJ2-1; D uncertain. Germline V gene sequence: CDR1 DFQATT, CDR2 SNEGSKA (reference sequence). V was trimmed by 5 bases and J by 4 bases, leaving 15 bases between them. The CDR3 totals 14 residues. The chain's CDR3 is CSAPDPDTYNEQFF. DNA for the CDR3: TGCAGTGCTCCAGACCCTGACACTTACAATGAGCAGTTCTTC.

The chain has TRBV7-6 and TRBJ2-2; 9 bases agree with TRBD2. V dropped 5 bases and J dropped 2; count of bases not matched to a gene: 6. CDR1 and CDR2 from the germline V gene are SGHVS and FNYEAQ. The CDR3 has 16 amino acids. The CDR3 DNA follows: TGTGCCAGCAGCACCCATAGCGGGAGAAACACCGGGGAGCTGTTTTTT. Its translation is CASSTHSGRNTGELFF.

V and J are TRBV7-2 and TRBJ2-7; 11 bases are a match to TRBD1. Germline CDR1 reads SGHTA; CDR2 reads FQGNSA. The CDR3 is 15 residues long. With V trimmed by 3 bases and J by 5 bases, 6 bases remained unmatched. CDR3 bases: TGTGCCAGCAGCTTGGCCGGACAGGGGGCCCACGAGCAGTACTTC. Translation gives CASSLAGQGAHEQYF.

The rearrangement uses TRBV7-3 and TRBJ2-7; perhaps D is TRBD1 or TRBD2 (6 bases each). The V end lost 0 bases, the J end lost 3 bases, and 9 bases lay between the germline ends. The CDR3 is 14 residues long. Germline V CDR1 and CDR2: SGHTA, FQGTGA. This chain's CDR3 is CASSLTGGCYEQYF. The CDR3 coding sequence is TGTGCCAGCAGCTTAACAGGGGGGTGCTACGAGCAGTACTTC. The variable domain in full, with the rest retrieved from reference TRBV7-3 and TRBJ2-7, is GAGVSQTPSNKVTEKGKYVELRCDPISGHTALYWYRQSLGQGPEFLIYFQGTGAADDSGLPNDRFFAVRPEGSVSTLKIQRTERGDSAVYLCASSLTGGCYEQYFGPGTRLTVT.

The gene calls are TRBV19 and TRBJ1-2; tentatively, D is TRBD1 (5 bases). Per germline, CDR1 LNHDA and CDR2 SQIVND (reference sequence). Trimming left V 4 bases short and J 4 bases short, with 16 bases between. The CDR3 has 15 residues. CDR3 coding DNA: TGTGCCAGTAGTAGAGGGACGGCTTTGGCCTATGGCTACACCTTC. Translation gives CASSRGTALAYGYTF.

Comment on this clonotype: An end of the junction differs from the germline gene, which may be a read error. V gene TRBV10-3 combines with J gene TRBJ2-5; perhaps D is TRBD1 or TRBD2 (5 bases each). Germline V CDR1 and CDR2: ENHRY, SYGVKD. The CDR3 consists of 17 residues. The CDR3 spells CASSYLGDGGDQETQYF. CDR3 nucleotide sequence: TGTGCCAGCAGTTACCTGGGGGACGGCGGAGACCAAGAGACCCAGTACTTC.

In this sample, this clonotype turned up once. The chain has TRBV5-1 and TRBJ1-1, with no clear D. The CDR3 is 13 amino acids. In germline, CDR1 is SGHRS, CDR2 YFSETQ. V gave up 1 base and J gave up 3 bases, with 7 bases separating them. The DNA for the CDR3 is TGCGCCAGCAGCTTGAGATTGGACACTGAAGCTTTCTTT. This encodes CASSLRLDTEAFF.

V gene TRBV19 combines with J gene TRBJ1-5; no reliable D call. The V end lost 7 bases, the J end lost 4 bases, and 17 bases lay between the germline ends. Germline values: CDR1 LNHDA, CDR2 SQIVND (reference sequence). CDR3 length: 15 residues. Here the CDR3 reads CASIGGVKVNQPQHF. CDR3 sequence (DNA): TGTGCCAGTATAGGAGGAGTTAAGGTAAATCAGCCCCAGCATTTT.

The chain combines TRBV7-9 with TRBJ2-1; 7 nucleotides agree with TRBD2. The J segment lost 0 bases and the V segment lost 6 bases, leaving 11 bases of the junction unmatched. CDR1 and CDR2 (germline): SEHNR, FQNEAQ (reference sequence). This CDR3 is built from 17 residues. CDR3 sequence (DNA): TGTGCCAGCAGGGCTGCGGGAGCAGATTACTCCTACAATGAGCAGTTCTTC. Protein: CASRAAGADYSYNEQFF.

This clonotype was seen repeatedly, ten times or more. The V call is TRBV6-2 or TRBV6-3, the J call TRBJ2-2; weak D call: TRBD2 (6 bases). Trimming removed 6 bases at V and 4 bases at J, with 15 bases between. The CDR3 is 15 amino acids. Germline CDR1 MNHEY, CDR2 SVGEGT. The DNA of the CDR3 is TGTGCCAGCAGCCGGACGGGAGATAGCACCGGGGAGCTGTTTTTT. It is translated as CASSRTGDSTGELFF.

The V and J genes are TRBV10-3 and TRBJ1-6; 8 positions agree with TRBD1. The junction had 3 bases not matched to a gene; V was cut back by 8 bases and J by 6 bases. Looked up from germline, CDR1 is ENHRY and CDR2 is SYGVKD. This CDR3 region has 13 residues. The DNA for the CDR3 is TGTGCCATCGCAGGACAGGGTAATTCACCCCTCCACTTT. Encoded protein: CAIAGQGNSPLHF.

The sample holds a few counts of this clonotype. A much larger clone lies a single base off, so this may be a read error. V and J are TRBV29-1 and TRBJ2-7; no reliable D call. Germline CDR1 SQVTM, CDR2 ANQGSEA. This CDR3 contains 11 residues. CDR3 nucleotide sequence: TGCAGCGTTGGCGAACTCTACGGGCAGTACTTC. This translates into CSVGELYGQYF.

The rearrangement joins TRBV12-3 or TRBV12-4 to TRBJ2-5; tentative D call: TRBD1 (6 bases). The CDR3 spans 13 residues. The V and J ends lost 5 bases and 3 bases respectively, with 10 bases between them. The CDR3 bases are TGTGCCAGCAGTCCTGGGGACAAAGAGACCCAGTACTTC. Its protein is CASSPGDKETQYF.

The chain combines TRBV5-6 with TRBJ2-1, with D possibly matching TRBD1 (6 bases). The CDR3 is 15 amino acids. V was trimmed by 3 bases and J by 0 bases, leaving 10 bases between them. Germline CDR1 SGHDT, CDR2 YYEEEE. CDR3 in amino acids: CASSWGQSSYNEQFF. CDR3 nucleotide sequence: TGTGCCAGCAGCTGGGGGCAGAGCTCCTACAATGAGCAGTTCTTC. The variable domain in full, completed from reference TRBV5-6 and TRBJ2-1, reads DAGVTQSPTHLIKTRGQQVTLRCSPKSGHDTVSWYQQALGQGPQFIFQYYEEEERQRGNFPDRFSGHQFPNYSSELNVNALLLGDSALYLCASSWGQSSYNEQFFGPGTRLTVL.

This clonotype was found a few times. One base away lies a much larger clone, so this may be a sequencing read error. Since the CDR3 does not end with the conserved phenylalanine or tryptophan, this likely comes from a read error. This chain joins TRBV9 and TRBJ1-1; perhaps TRBD1 as D (6 bases). The CDR3 runs 14 residues. Germline lookup yields CDR1 SGDLS and CDR2 YYNGEE. V was clipped by 3 bases and J by 1 base, with 10 bases between them. This CDR3 reads CASSELQGNTEAFL. CDR3 coding DNA: TGTGCCAGCAGCGAACTACAGGGGAACACTGAAGCTTTCCTT.

CDR3 DNA: TGCGCCAGCAGTGAGCCAGCTAGCGGGGGACCCTACAATGAGCAGTTCTTC. This codes for CASSEPASGGPYNEQFF. V usage is TRBV10-2 and J usage is TRBJ2-1, with TRBD2 matching 10 bases. The CDR3 sequence is 17 residues long. Germline V gene sequence: CDR1 WSHSY, CDR2 SAAADI. V was clipped by 2 bases and J by 2 bases; unmatched bases: 6.